The source of this TCR beta chain is a study of blood T cells in healthy people across ages. This clonotype was recorded many times. Germline V gene lookup returns CDR1 DFQATT and CDR2 SNEGSKA (reference sequence). Trimming stripped 0 bases from V and 5 bases from J, with 13 bases between. The CDR3 runs 14 residues. Next came a second PCR, run for roughly 6 to 11 cycles, which used a sample-barcoded 5' primer along with a J-beta primer mix. TCRdb passed the 5' RACE reads through MiXCR, listing each CDR3 protein once. The table shows hundreds of thousands of distinct CDR3 sequences, with 32% occurring only once. For every donor, a draw yielded around 10 milliliters of peripheral blood.

The sample comprised blood. The receptor comes from a woman older than 75 in good health. This chain connects TRBV20-1 to TRBJ2-5, with D perhaps matching TRBD2 (5 bases). The CDR3 DNA reads as TGCAGTGCTAGAGATTCGTGGAGGCGGGAGACCCAGTACTTC. Its protein is CSARDSWRRETQYF.